The 21 T cell receptor beta chains given below trace back to one sample, sequenced in a study of T cells in Graves' hyperthyroidism and ophthalmopathy. Regions amplified from RNA transcripts were the TCR beta CDR3 regions. When the TCR CDR3 underwent first-round RT-PCR, the HTBI primer set was used. TCRdb called the multiplex PCR reads again in MiXCR, with one record for every CDR3 protein. This sample has 330,000 or so distinct CDR3 sequences, with roughly a fifth found just once. Sequencing used blood. The receptors shown here come from a middle-aged man with Graves' ophthalmopathy.

This clonotype has ten or more counts. This chain uses TRBV13 with TRBJ2-3, with TRBD2 matching 11 bases. CDR3 size: 15 residues. Trimming at V came to 3 bases and at J to 4 bases, leaving 3 bases not matched to a gene. Germline V CDR1 and CDR2: PRHDT, FYEKMQ (reference sequence). CDR3 in amino acids: CASSFRTSGPDTQYF. The DNA for the CDR3 is TGTGCCAGCAGCTTTAGGACTAGCGGGCCAGATACGCAGTATTTT.

This clonotype was recorded many times. The chain uses TRBV28 and TRBJ1-1; maybe TRBD1 (5 bases). Trimming cost V 10 bases and J 2 bases, with 14 bases left between them. Germline CDR1 and CDR2: MDHEN and SYDVKM. The CDR3 spans 13 residues. In nucleotides, the CDR3 is TGTGCCACCATGGGTGGGGCAAACACTGAAGCTTTCTTT. Its translation is CATMGGANTEAFF.

This chain joins TRBV7-9 and TRBJ2-5, with 13 bases lining up with TRBD2. The V segment lost 2 bases and the J segment 4 bases; nucleotides outside the gene matches: 1. The CDR3 is 15 residues long. The germline gives CDR1 SEHNR, CDR2 FQNEAQ (reference sequence). The CDR3, as DNA: TGTGCCAGCAGCTTAACTAGCGGGAGGGTAGAGACCCAGTACTTC. Translating gives CASSLTSGRVETQYF.

This clonotype has ten or more counts. The chain is built from TRBV11-3 and TRBJ2-1, with 12 bases aligning to TRBD2. V was pared by 5 bases and J by 9 bases, with 8 bases of the junction left unmatched. Germline assignment: CDR1 SGHNT and CDR2 YENEEA. The CDR3 totals 15 residues. CDR3 amino acids: CASSPSSGGAGEQFF. For the CDR3, the DNA is TGTGCCAGCAGCCCTTCTAGCGGGGGGGCGGGTGAGCAGTTCTTC.

This clonotype showed up just a few times. The chain couples TRBV4-2 to TRBJ2-7, with TRBD1 identical over 7 bases. The V gene's germline CDR1 is LGHNA and CDR2 YNFKEQ. The V gene end was trimmed by 2 bases and the J gene end by 7 bases; junction bases not matched to a gene: 11. This CDR3 has 15 amino acids. In DNA form, the CDR3 reads TGTGCCAGCAGCCAACAAGGGGACAGCTCTCAGGAGCAGTACTTC. It specifies CASSQQGDSSQEQYF.

This clonotype occurred many times. This sequence joins TRBV28 and TRBJ1-5; a weak D match, TRBD1 (5 bases). The CDR3 runs to 14 residues. Trimming stripped 5 bases from V and 9 bases from J, with 17 bases between. In germline, CDR1 is MDHEN, CDR2 SYDVKM. The CDR3 DNA reads TGTGCCAGCAGTCCTCTGGGGCCCCTGAGGCCCCAGCATTTT. Translating it yields CASSPLGPLRPQHF.

This clonotype was counted at least ten times. This sequence joins TRBV9 and TRBJ2-1; TRBD2 matches at 11 bases. The CDR3 extends over 18 amino acids. The junction had 11 bases not matched to a gene; V was cut back by 3 bases and J by 3 bases. CDR1 is SGDLS, CDR2 YYNGEE, per germline. The chain's CDR3 is CASSESSGLAERYNEQFF. DNA of the CDR3: TGTGCCAGCAGCGAAAGCTCGGGACTAGCGGAGCGCTACAATGAGCAGTTCTTC.

This clonotype occurred a few times. The gene calls are TRBV24-1 and TRBJ2-3, with 7 bases identical to TRBD2. The V gene's germline CDR1 is KGHDR and CDR2 SFDVKD. The CDR3 is made up of 12 amino acids. V was clipped by 5 bases and J by 11 bases; unmatched bases: 6. The DNA of the CDR3 is TGTGCCACCAGTGGCGTGAGCGGGGAGCAGTATTTT. It is translated as CATSGVSGEQYF.

This clonotype has a count of ten or more. The rearrangement links TRBV28 to TRBJ2-7; TRBD2 aligns across 8 bases. V dropped 3 bases and J dropped 4; count of bases not matched to a gene: 8. The germline V gene encodes CDR1 MDHEN and CDR2 SYDVKM. This CDR3 has 15 residues. The CDR3 DNA sequence: TGTGCCAGCAGTTTTAAGAGGGAGCGGGAGTACGAGCAGTACTTC. Its translation: CASSFKREREYEQYF.

The chain joins TRBV19 to TRBJ1-1, with unresolved D. The CDR3 contains 14 residues. Deletions cut 0 bases from V and 1 base from J, with 6 bases between. Germline assignment: CDR1 LNHDA and CDR2 SQIVND (reference sequence). CDR3: CASSIEVPNTEAFF. CDR3 bases: TGTGCCAGTAGTATAGAGGTCCCGAACACTGAAGCTTTCTTT.

The V call is TRBV6-6, the J call TRBJ1-4, with D perhaps matching TRBD1 (6 bases). The CDR3 consists of 14 residues. Germline CDR1 is MNHNY and CDR2 is SVGAGI (reference sequence). V lost 0 bases and J 7 bases, leaving 9 bases between the germline ends. In nucleotides, the CDR3 is TGTGCCAGCAGTTACTCCGGGGGCGGTGAAAAACTGTTTTTT. Translating it yields CASSYSGGGEKLFF.

This clonotype has ten or more counts. This chain links TRBV11-1 with TRBJ1-6; D is perhaps TRBD1 (5 bases). V shed 3 bases and J shed 11 bases, with 14 bases lying between them. This CDR3 has 14 amino acids. Germline values: CDR1 SGHAT, CDR2 FQDESV (reference sequence). The DNA for the CDR3 is TGTGCCAGCAGCTTGTCGGGGCGCTCCACACCCCTCCACTTT. Encoded protein: CASSLSGRSTPLHF.

This clonotype was seen ten or more times. This chain connects TRBV7-9 to TRBJ2-6, with 7 bases matching TRBD2. This CDR3 has 19 residues. V was clipped by 5 bases and J by 2 bases; unmatched bases: 15. CDR1 SEHNR and CDR2 FQNEAQ come from the germline V gene (reference sequence). The CDR3 loop is CASSNTFGGRAAGANVLTF. CDR3 DNA sequence: TGTGCCAGCAGCAACACATTTGGCGGGAGAGCTGCTGGGGCCAACGTCCTGACTTTC.

The table lists this clonotype with many counts. The chain couples TRBV12-3 or TRBV12-4 to TRBJ1-6, with TRBD1 identical over 10 bases. The CDR3 loop spans 16 amino acids. J lost 8 bases, V lost 1 base, and 5 bases had no gene match. This chain's CDR3 is CASSLDSGTGDSPLHF. As DNA, the CDR3 is TGTGCCAGCAGTTTAGACTCCGGGACAGGGGATTCACCCCTCCACTTT.

This clonotype was seen at least ten times. The chain links TRBV6-1 to TRBJ1-5; 8 nucleotides line up with TRBD1. This CDR3 spans 14 amino acids. The V segment lost 3 bases and the J segment 6 bases; nucleotides outside the gene matches: 4. CDR1 MNHNS and CDR2 SASEGT come from the germline V gene. The CDR3 reads CASSDGQGGQPQHF. The CDR3 bases are TGTGCCAGCAGTGACGGACAGGGCGGTCAGCCCCAGCATTTT.

The gene calls are TRBV29-1 and TRBJ1-1, with 10 bases aligning to TRBD1. V was clipped by 6 bases and J by 3 bases; unmatched bases: 7. The CDR3 sequence is 14 residues long. Germline V gene lookup returns CDR1 SQVTM and CDR2 ANQGSEA. The CDR3 here is CSVLGQGFDTEAFF. CDR3 in DNA: TGCAGCGTGCTGGGACAGGGGTTCGACACTGAAGCTTTCTTT.

This clonotype was counted ten times or more. The V gene is TRBV7-2, the J gene TRBJ2-1, with D perhaps matching TRBD1 (5 bases). Germline V gives CDR1 SGHTA, CDR2 FQGNSA. The CDR3 has 13 residues. Trimming stripped 5 bases from V and 2 bases from J, with 7 bases between. Here the CDR3 reads CASSKDTYNEQFF. CDR3 coding DNA: TGTGCCAGCAGCAAGGACACCTACAATGAGCAGTTCTTC. Full variable domain (rest looked up from reference TRBV7-2 and TRBJ2-1): GAGVSQSPSNKVTEKGKDVELRCDPISGHTALYWYRQSLGQGLEFLIYFQGNSAPDKSGLPSDRFSAERTGGSVSTLTIQRTQQEDSAVYLCASSKDTYNEQFFGPGTRLTVL.

This clonotype has at least ten counts. The genes are TRBV7-6 and TRBJ1-1, with 8 bases identical to TRBD1. V lost 1 base and J lost 0; bases outside the gene matches: 4. The CDR3 spans 16 residues. Germline loops: CDR1 SGHVS, CDR2 FNYEAQ. The CDR3 region has the DNA TGTGCCAGCAGCTTAGGGCAGGGGGCCTTGAACACTGAAGCTTTCTTT. This codes for CASSLGQGALNTEAFF. Based on the CDR3 plus reference TRBV7-6 and TRBJ1-1, the full variable domain is GAGVSQSPRYKVTKRGQDVALRCDPISGHVSLYWYRQALGQGPEFLTYFNYEAQQDKSGLPNDRFSAERPEGSISTLTIQRTEQRDSAMYRCASSLGQGALNTEAFFGQGTRLTVV.

The CDR3 bases are TGTGCCAGCAGTTTAGGACGGTCTCTCACAGATACGCAGTATTTT. Encoded protein: CASSLGRSLTDTQYF. The chain employs TRBV27 and TRBJ2-3; no clear D. Germline-derived CDR1 and CDR2 are MNHEY and SMNVEV (reference sequence). Trimming left V 2 bases short and J 2 bases short, with 11 bases between. The CDR3 has 15 amino acids.

The chain employs TRBV27 and TRBJ2-1, with D unresolved. V lost 5 bases and J lost 5, with 22 bases in between. Germline CDR1 and CDR2: MNHEY and SMNVEV (reference sequence). This CDR3 is 17 amino acids long. The CDR3: CASSPSRGSRVNNEQFF. The DNA for the CDR3 is TGTGCCAGCAGTCCTTCCCGAGGTAGCCGTGTGAACAATGAGCAGTTCTTC.

This clonotype was seen only a few times. The chain recombines TRBV18 with TRBJ1-5; D not certain. Trimming left V 2 bases short and J 2 bases short, with 10 bases between. Germline assignment: CDR1 KGHSH and CDR2 LQKENI. The CDR3 is 15 residues long. Here the CDR3 reads CASSPGSSGNQPQHF. The CDR3 bases are TGTGCCAGCTCACCAGGATCCAGCGGCAATCAGCCCCAGCATTTT.